The entry that follows covers one T cell receptor beta chain sequence. The record originates from a study of blood T cell repertoires in COVID-19. The J segment lost 2 bases and the V segment lost 6 bases, leaving 10 bases of the junction unmatched. Germline-derived CDR1 and CDR2 are MNHEY and SVGEGT. CDR3 length equals 17 residues. In the authors' workflow: From reference gene primer amplification, estimates of nucleated cell counts were derived. Here immunoSEQ multiplex PCR was the method, and the copy in TCRdb shows in-frame clones only, minus some. Clone size and the V and J calls come from that table; the DNA yielded D and trimming. The sample has some 290,000 clones, roughly 93% seen once. Ages ranged from about 18 to 89 years, with residence in more than 20 US areas.

This TCR was recovered from a woman aged 40-49 years with acute COVID-19. Sequencing used PBMCs or T cells enriched from blood (not recorded which). The V call is TRBV6-2 or TRBV6-3, the J call TRBJ2-6; TRBD1 matches at 7 bases. The CDR3 sequence is CASSPGDRDAGANVLTF. The CDR3 nucleotides are TGTGCCAGCAGCCCTGGTGACAGGGATGCTGGGGCCAACGTCCTGACTTTC.